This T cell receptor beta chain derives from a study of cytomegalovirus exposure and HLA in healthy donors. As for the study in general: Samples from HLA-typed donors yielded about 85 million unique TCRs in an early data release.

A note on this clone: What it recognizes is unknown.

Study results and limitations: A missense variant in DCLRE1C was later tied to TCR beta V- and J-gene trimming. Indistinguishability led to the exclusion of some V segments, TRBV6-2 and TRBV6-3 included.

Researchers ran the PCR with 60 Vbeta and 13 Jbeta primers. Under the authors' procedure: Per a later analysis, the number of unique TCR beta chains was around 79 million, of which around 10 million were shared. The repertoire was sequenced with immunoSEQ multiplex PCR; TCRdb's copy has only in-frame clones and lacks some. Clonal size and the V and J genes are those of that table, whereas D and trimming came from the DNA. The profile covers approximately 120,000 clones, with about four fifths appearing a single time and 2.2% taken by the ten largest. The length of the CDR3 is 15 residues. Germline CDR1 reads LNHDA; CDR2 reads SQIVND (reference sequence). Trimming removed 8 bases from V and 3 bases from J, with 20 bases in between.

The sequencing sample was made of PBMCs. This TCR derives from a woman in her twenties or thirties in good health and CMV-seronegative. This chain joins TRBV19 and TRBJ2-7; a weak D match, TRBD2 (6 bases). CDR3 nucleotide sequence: TGTGCCAGTCGGAACGGGGGAGGACTAAACTACGAGCAGTACTTC. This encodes CASRNGGGLNYEQYF.